This TCR beta chain originates from a study of blood T cell repertoires in COVID-19. Across the study: Samples representing acute and convalescent COVID-19 were sourced from the United States, Italy and Spain. Sources were T cells, B-cell-depleted T cells, or PBMCs; the material itself was cDNA or gDNA.

The V gene's germline CDR1 is MNHEY and CDR2 SMNVEV (reference sequence). CDR3 length: 15 amino acids. Trimming cost V 3 bases and J 4 bases; bases outside gene matches: 3. The authors' processing: Amplification of reference gene primers provided the estimated nucleated cell counts. Measured with immunoSEQ multiplex PCR; TCRdb has only the in-frame clones, and not every one. D and trimming come from the DNA, and the V and J calls and clone size come from that table. The sample shows more than 85,000 clones, 90% of them seen only once. The specimen was peripheral blood. The chain joins TRBV27 to TRBJ1-3; 10 positions match TRBD1. The receptor comes from a human donor in a cohort sampled during active COVID-19. CDR3 region: CASSLTGGMGNTIYF. The CDR3 DNA follows: TGTGCCAGCAGTTTGACAGGGGGCATGGGAAACACCATATATTTT.